The TCR beta chain described here comes from a study of blood T cell repertoires in COVID-19. Study-wide background: Material from acute and convalescent COVID-19 was sourced from the United States, Italy and Spain.

The germline gives CDR1 SGHVT, CDR2 SQSDAQ. This CDR3 region has 17 residues. Trimming pared 3 bases from V and 5 bases from J, leaving 21 bases between. Profiled with immunoSEQ multiplex PCR; TCRdb holds only in-frame clones, not every one. The table includes roughly 300,000 clones, roughly nine tenths detected once. A Seattle source enrolled patients during active infection and followed them longitudinally. This clonotype originated in a woman between 25 and 40 years old with COVID-19, enrolled during active disease. Input material: peripheral blood. The chain combines TRBV7-4 with TRBJ2-3, with D tentatively TRBD2 (5 bases). CDR3 sequence: CASSFPRGGPYRDTQYF. The CDR3 nucleotides read TGTGCCAGCAGCTTTCCCCGTGGAGGTCCGTACAGAGATACGCAGTATTTT.